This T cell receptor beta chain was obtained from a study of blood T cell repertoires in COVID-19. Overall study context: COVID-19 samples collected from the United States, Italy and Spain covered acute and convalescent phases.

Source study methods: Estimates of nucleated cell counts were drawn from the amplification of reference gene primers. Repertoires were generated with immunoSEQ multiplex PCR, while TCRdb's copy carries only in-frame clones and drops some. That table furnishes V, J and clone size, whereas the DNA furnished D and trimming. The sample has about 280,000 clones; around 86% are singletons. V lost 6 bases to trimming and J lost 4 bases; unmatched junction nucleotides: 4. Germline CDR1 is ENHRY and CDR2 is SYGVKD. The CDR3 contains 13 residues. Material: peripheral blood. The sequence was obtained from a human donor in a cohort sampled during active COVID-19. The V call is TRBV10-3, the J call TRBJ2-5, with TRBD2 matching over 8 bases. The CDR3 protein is CAIRVAGTETQYF. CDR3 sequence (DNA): TGTGCCATCAGGGTAGCGGGAACAGAGACCCAGTACTTC.